The 32 T cell receptor beta chains given below trace back to one sample, sequenced in a study of T cell changes during pregnancy in multiple sclerosis. TCRdb's copy holds only in-frame clones and misses some; the assay was immunoSEQ multiplex PCR. The sample consists of 30,000 to 35,000 clones, approximately 90% of them appearing once. The sample was CD8+ T cells from peripheral blood mononuclear cells, taken before pregnancy. These receptors all stem from a female donor with multiple sclerosis, enrolled in a pregnancy study.

The genes are TRBV4-3 and TRBJ2-7, with 7 positions matching TRBD1. This CDR3 comprises 15 residues. V dropped 4 bases and J dropped 2; count of bases not matched to a gene: 8. CDR1 LGHNA and CDR2 YSLEER come from the germline V gene. CDR3 amino acids: CASSRNPTGPYEQYF. The CDR3 bases are TGCGCCAGCAGCCGTAACCCGACAGGGCCCTACGAGCAGTACTTC.

This chain links TRBV9 with TRBJ1-1; D remains ambiguous. V lost 0 bases and J lost 8, with 20 bases in between. The germline gives CDR1 SGDLS, CDR2 YYNGEE. This CDR3 is built from 16 residues. CDR3 amino acids: CASSVDVGSRFSEAFF. The CDR3 region has the DNA TGTGCCAGCAGCGTAGATGTTGGGAGCAGGTTCAGCGAAGCTTTCTTT.

V is TRBV30 and J is TRBJ2-7, with 7 bases that match TRBD1. The CDR3 contains 15 residues. The V and J ends lost 0 bases and 0 bases, in that order; junction bases with no gene match: 5. The germline gives CDR1 GTSNPN, CDR2 SVGIG (reference sequence). CDR3 coding DNA: TGTGCCTGGAGTGTAGGGGGCCTTAGCTCCTACGAGCAGTACTTC. It yields the protein CAWSVGGLSSYEQYF.

The V gene is TRBV27, the J gene TRBJ2-3; TRBD2 agrees at 12 bases. The CDR3 contains 19 residues. CDR1 and CDR2 (germline): MNHEY, SMNVEV (reference sequence). The junction had 12 bases not matched to a gene; V was cut back by 4 bases and J by 1 base. In nucleotides, the CDR3 is TGTGCCAGCAGTTATAAGACTAGCGGGGGAGTAAGCCGCACAGATACGCAGTATTTT. It translates to CASSYKTSGGVSRTDTQYF.

V gene TRBV5-8 combines with J gene TRBJ2-7, with 8 bases lining up with TRBD2. The CDR3 runs 14 residues. CDR1 and CDR2 from the germline V gene are SGHTS and YDEGEE. The CDR3 spells CAMTSREVSYEQYF. The DNA for the CDR3 is TGTGCAATGACTTCGCGGGAGGTCTCCTACGAGCAGTACTTC.

This rearrangement joins TRBV21-1 to TRBJ1-6. TRBV21-1 is flagged as a pseudogene. The CDR3 sequence is 13 residues long. The CDR3 loop is CANVSRDYSPLHF. The CDR3 DNA reads TGTGCCAACGTATCCCGGGATTATTCACCCCTCCACTTT.

This chain links TRBV5-6 with TRBJ2-5, with TRBD2 matching 7 bases. V trimming: 6 bases; J trimming: 2 bases; junction bases outside the gene matches: 10. The CDR3 has 15 amino acids. Germline CDR1 is SGHDT and CDR2 is YYEEEE. The CDR3 DNA sequence: TGTGCCAGCATTCTGGGAGGGACCAGACAAGAGACCCAGTACTTC. The encoded protein is CASILGGTRQETQYF. Full variable domain (outside the CDR3, taken from reference TRBV5-6 and TRBJ2-5): DAGVTQSPTHLIKTRGQQVTLRCSPKSGHDTVSWYQQALGQGPQFIFQYYEEEERQRGNFPDRFSGHQFPNYSSELNVNALLLGDSALYLCASILGGTRQETQYFGPGTRLLVL.

V and J are TRBV16 and TRBJ2-1; TRBD1 matches 9 bases. The CDR3 is 15 residues long. Unmatched junction bases numbered 8, after V lost 4 bases and J lost 7 bases. Germline loops: CDR1 KGHSY, CDR2 FQNENV. Here the CDR3 DNA reads TGTGCCAGCAGCCGCATGGACAGGGGTCGAAATGAGCAGTTCTTC. Translated, it gives CASSRMDRGRNEQFF.

This chain connects TRBV7-9 to TRBJ1-4, with D hard to call. V lost 1 base, J lost 6 bases, and 12 bases lay in between. Germline CDR1 and CDR2: SEHNR and FQNEAQ (reference sequence). This CDR3 comprises 15 residues. CDR3 region: CASSLVGGPDEKLFF. The CDR3 coding sequence is TGTGCCAGCAGCTTAGTTGGAGGGCCTGATGAAAAACTGTTTTTT.

The CDR3 loop reads CASSSRTGVNEQFF. CDR3 nucleotide sequence: TGTGCCAGCAGCTCACGGACAGGGGTAAATGAGCAGTTCTTC. V and J are TRBV7-8 and TRBJ2-1, with TRBD1 identical over 9 bases. In germline, CDR1 is SGHVS, CDR2 FQNEAQ. V gave up 4 bases and J gave up 7 bases; unmatched junction bases: 5. The CDR3 runs to 14 residues. Full variable domain (outside the CDR3, taken from reference TRBV7-8 and TRBJ2-1): GAGVSQSPRYKVAKRGQDVALRCDPISGHVSLFWYQQALGQGPEFLTYFQNEAQLDKSGLPSDRFFAERPEGSVSTLKIQRTQQEDSAVYLCASSSRTGVNEQFFGPGTRLTVL.

The chain couples TRBV5-1 to TRBJ2-6; TRBD1 aligns across 7 bases. V was clipped by 3 bases and J by 0 bases; unmatched bases: 9. Germline lookup yields CDR1 SGHRS and CDR2 YFSETQ. The CDR3 contains 18 residues. CDR3 residues: CASSWTPDRTSGANVLTF. CDR3 DNA: TGCGCCAGCAGCTGGACCCCGGACAGGACCTCTGGGGCCAACGTCCTGACTTTC.

This chain links TRBV9 with TRBJ2-6; the D gene is possibly TRBD1 (5 bases). Germline loops: CDR1 SGDLS, CDR2 YYNGEE. The V and J ends lost 0 bases and 1 base respectively, with 11 bases between them. The CDR3 has 17 residues. The CDR3: CASSVDRGPSGANVLTF. For the CDR3, the DNA is TGTGCCAGCAGCGTAGATAGGGGTCCTTCTGGGGCCAACGTCCTGACTTTC. Looking up the rest from reference TRBV9 and TRBJ2-6 gives the full variable domain: DSGVTQTPKHLITATGQRVTLRCSPRSGDLSVYWYQQSLDQGLQFLIQYYNGEERAKGNILERFSAQQFPDLHSELNLSSLELGDSALYFCASSVDRGPSGANVLTFGAGSRLTVL.

The V gene is TRBV10-3, the J gene TRBJ1-1; D possibly corresponds to TRBD1 (6 bases). V was clipped by 0 bases and J by 3 bases, with 8 bases between them. Germline-derived CDR1 and CDR2 are ENHRY and SYGVKD. CDR3 length: 14 amino acids. The CDR3 coding sequence is TGTGCCATCAGTGAGTCGACAGGATACACTGAAGCTTTCTTT. It codes for CAISESTGYTEAFF.

This rearrangement joins TRBV10-3 to TRBJ1-1, with a weak D call TRBD1 (6 bases). The V gene lost 7 bases and the J gene lost 5 bases, with 8 bases spanning the gap. Germline CDR1 ENHRY, CDR2 SYGVKD. The CDR3 has 11 amino acids. The CDR3 DNA follows: TGTGCCATCAAAAGGGGGACTGAAGCTTTCTTT. Its translation: CAIKRGTEAFF.

The gene calls are TRBV29-1 and TRBJ1-2, with a possible D match to TRBD1 (6 bases). This CDR3 region has 14 residues. The ends were cut back, 7 bases at V and 0 bases at J, with 15 bases in the middle. Germline assignment: CDR1 SQVTM and CDR2 ANQGSEA. CDR3 nucleotides: TGCAGCGGATTCTATACAGGGCCTAACTATGGCTACACCTTC. Amino acid sequence: CSGFYTGPNYGYTF.

The sample holds one count of this clone. The rearrangement links TRBV27 to TRBJ2-1; TRBD1 agrees at 8 bases. CDR1 is MNHEY and CDR2 is SMNVEV in the germline V gene (reference sequence). The CDR3 is 16 residues long. With 8 bases clipped from V and 6 bases from J, the junction kept 15 bases outside the gene matches. DNA for the CDR3: TGTGCCAGCGCGGCCCCCGGACAGGGTGATGGCAATGAGCAGTTCTTC. It yields the protein CASAAPGQGDGNEQFF.

This chain links TRBV7-9 with TRBJ2-5, with TRBD2 matching over 9 bases. The CDR3 is 14 residues long. The V gene end was trimmed by 5 bases and the J gene end by 3 bases; junction bases not matched to a gene: 4. The V gene's germline CDR1 is SEHNR and CDR2 FQNEAQ (reference sequence). In DNA form, the CDR3 reads TGTGCCAGCAGCGCTCTAGCGGGGAAAGAGACCCAGTACTTC. It specifies CASSALAGKETQYF.

This clone has a single count. The chain is built from TRBV6-5 and TRBJ2-7, with D perhaps TRBD1 (5 bases). CDR1 and CDR2 from the germline V gene are MNHEY and SVGAGI. V dropped 0 bases and J dropped 2 bases, with 11 bases sitting between them. CDR3 size: 15 residues. CDR3 sequence (DNA): TGTGCCAGCAGTTACTCGTTGGCAGGGCCCTACGAGCAGTACTTC. As protein: CASSYSLAGPYEQYF.

The rearrangement joins TRBV7-8 to TRBJ2-5; D perhaps matches TRBD2 (6 bases). V shed 8 bases and J shed 4 bases, with 17 bases lying between them. This CDR3 has 14 residues. The germline V gene has CDR1 SGHVS and CDR2 FQNEAQ. CDR3 sequence reads: CASFPRERLETQYF. The CDR3 bases are TGTGCCAGCTTCCCCCGGGAGAGGCTAGAGACCCAGTACTTC. Full variable domain (outside the CDR3, taken from reference TRBV7-8 and TRBJ2-5): GAGVSQSPRYKVAKRGQDVALRCDPISGHVSLFWYQQALGQGPEFLTYFQNEAQLDKSGLPSDRFFAERPEGSVSTLKIQRTQQEDSAVYLCASFPRERLETQYFGPGTRLLVL.

The rearrangement uses TRBV6-4 and TRBJ2-2; D gene unclear. V was trimmed by 0 bases and J by 1 base, leaving 9 bases between them. The CDR3 is 16 amino acids. The germline V gene has CDR1 MRHNA and CDR2 SNTAGT. DNA of the CDR3: TGTGCCAGCAGTGACTCATCTGGAGTGAACACCGGGGAGCTGTTTTTT. Translated, it gives CASSDSSGVNTGELFF.

This clone was observed once. The rearrangement uses TRBV6-5 and TRBJ2-1; D gene unclear. The V gene lost 2 bases and the J gene lost 0 bases, with 8 bases spanning the gap. This CDR3 spans 15 amino acids. The germline V gene has CDR1 MNHEY and CDR2 SVGAGI. CDR3 DNA: TGTGCCAGCAGTTACGATTTGAGCTCCTACAATGAGCAGTTCTTC. It translates to CASSYDLSSYNEQFF.

The rearrangement joins TRBV6-5 to TRBJ2-3; TRBD1 aligns across 9 bases. Germline trimming cut 2 bases from V and 3 bases from J; bases unmatched to any gene: 3. The CDR3 runs 15 residues. Germline loops: CDR1 MNHEY, CDR2 SVGAGI. The CDR3 DNA is TGTGCCAGCAGTTACCGGGACAGGGTAACAGATACGCAGTATTTT. This sequence encodes CASSYRDRVTDTQYF.

DNA for the CDR3: TGTGCCAGCAGCTTAGTAGTGGAGGTCGGCCATGAGCAGTTCTTC. Its translation is CASSLVVEVGHEQFF. This chain links TRBV7-6 with TRBJ2-1, with a possible D match to TRBD2 (5 bases). CDR3 length equals 15 residues. The germline CDR1 and CDR2 sequences are SGHVS and FNYEAQ. V was shortened by 1 base and J by 8 bases, with 15 bases between the two germline ends.

The gene calls are TRBV7-9 and TRBJ2-5, with 8 bases aligning to TRBD2. CDR1 is SEHNR, CDR2 FQNEAQ, per germline (reference sequence). The CDR3 runs to 15 residues. The V segment lost 0 bases and the J segment 5 bases; nucleotides outside the gene matches: 5. The CDR3 DNA follows: TGTGCCAGCAGCTTAGCTAGCGGGATGGCGGAGACCCAGTACTTC. This translates into CASSLASGMAETQYF.

The chain has TRBV5-1 and TRBJ2-1; 13 bases are shared with TRBD2. CDR1 and CDR2 (germline): SGHRS, YFSETQ. J was trimmed by 3 bases and V by 4 bases; bases with no gene match: 16. This CDR3 has 20 amino acids. The CDR3 DNA follows: TGCGCCAGCAGCCTGGGACTAGCGGGACCAGAAAGTACCCTCTACAATGAGCAGTTCTTC. Translating it yields CASSLGLAGPESTLYNEQFF.

The rearrangement links TRBV7-6 to TRBJ1-1; D ambiguous. The germline gives CDR1 SGHVS, CDR2 FNYEAQ. This CDR3 contains 13 residues. With 5 bases removed from V and 0 bases from J, the gap between germline ends came to 7 bases. Here the CDR3 DNA reads TGTGCCAGCAGCCCACTAATGAACACTGAAGCTTTCTTT. It translates to CASSPLMNTEAFF. The full variable domain, in which reference TRBV7-6 and TRBJ1-1 provide the parts outside the CDR3, is GAGVSQSPRYKVTKRGQDVALRCDPISGHVSLYWYRQALGQGPEFLTYFNYEAQQDKSGLPNDRFSAERPEGSISTLTIQRTEQRDSAMYRCASSPLMNTEAFFGQGTRLTVV.

The sample holds one count of this clone. The genes are TRBV7-2 and TRBJ1-2, with 7 positions matching TRBD1. This CDR3 spans 17 amino acids. V lost 5 bases to trimming and J lost 2 bases; unmatched junction nucleotides: 14. The V gene's germline CDR1 is SGHTA and CDR2 FQGNSA. The CDR3 loop is CASSKPRGQILNYGYTF. The CDR3, as DNA: TGTGCCAGCAGCAAGCCGAGGGGACAGATCCTCAACTATGGCTACACCTTC.

This CDR3 is CASSQEVYSNQPQHF. For the CDR3, the DNA is TGCGCCAGCAGCCAAGAAGTCTATAGCAATCAGCCCCAGCATTTT. The V call is TRBV4-1, the J call TRBJ1-5; D not resolved. The CDR3 is 15 residues long. Trimming took 0 bases from V and 0 from J, leaving 6 bases between them. From germline, CDR1 is MGHRA and CDR2 YSYEKL.

J is TRBJ1-1 and V is TRBV9; no clear D. The germline gives CDR1 SGDLS, CDR2 YYNGEE. This CDR3 region has 14 residues. Trimming cost V 3 bases and J 6 bases, with 15 bases left between them. CDR3 sequence (DNA): TGTGCCAGCAGCGAGGAGGGTTTTTCCGCTGAAGCTTTCTTT. Residues: CASSEEGFSAEAFF.

This clone was counted a few times. The chain couples TRBV6-1 to TRBJ1-2; a weak D match, TRBD1 (5 bases). Trimming removed 2 bases at V and 2 bases at J, with 12 bases between. The CDR3 spans 15 residues. Germline V gene data show CDR1 as MNHNS and CDR2 as SASEGT. The CDR3 loop reads CASSEWGSPNYGYTF. CDR3 nucleotide sequence: TGTGCCAGCAGTGAATGGGGCAGCCCAAACTATGGCTACACCTTC.

V is TRBV9 and J is TRBJ1-3, with D possibly being TRBD1 (5 bases). V dropped 5 bases and J dropped 4 bases, with 13 bases sitting between them. The V gene's germline CDR1 is SGDLS and CDR2 YYNGEE. This CDR3 has 14 amino acids. The CDR3 loop is CASRRGHDGNTIYF. DNA of the CDR3: TGTGCCAGCAGGCGTGGACACGACGGAAACACCATATATTTT.

The chain links TRBV4-3 to TRBJ1-4; no reliable D call. The CDR3 sequence is 17 residues long. The V gene's germline CDR1 is LGHNA and CDR2 YSLEER. The ends were cut back, 0 bases at V and 4 bases at J, with 15 bases in the middle. This chain's CDR3 is CASSQDLPWSGNEKLFF. CDR3 bases: TGCGCCAGCAGCCAAGATCTACCTTGGTCGGGTAATGAAAAACTGTTTTTT.